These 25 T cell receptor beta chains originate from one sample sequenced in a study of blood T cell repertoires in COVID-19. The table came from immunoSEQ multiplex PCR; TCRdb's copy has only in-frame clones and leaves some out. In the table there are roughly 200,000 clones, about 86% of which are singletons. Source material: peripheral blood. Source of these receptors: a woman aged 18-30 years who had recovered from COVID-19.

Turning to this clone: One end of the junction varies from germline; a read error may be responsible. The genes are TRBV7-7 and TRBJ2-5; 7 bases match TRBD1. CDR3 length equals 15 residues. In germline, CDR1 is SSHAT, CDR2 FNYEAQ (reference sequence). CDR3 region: CASSSMTGWKETQYF. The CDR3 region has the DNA TGTGCTAGCAGCTCTATGACAGGGTGGAAGGAGACCCAGTACTTC. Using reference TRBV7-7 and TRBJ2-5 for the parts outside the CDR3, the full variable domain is GAGVSQSPRYKVTKRGQDVTLRCDPISSHATLYWYQQALGQGPEFLTYFNYEAQPDKSGLPSDRFSAERPEGSISTLTIQRTEQRDSAMYRCASSSMTGWKETQYFGPGTRLLVL.

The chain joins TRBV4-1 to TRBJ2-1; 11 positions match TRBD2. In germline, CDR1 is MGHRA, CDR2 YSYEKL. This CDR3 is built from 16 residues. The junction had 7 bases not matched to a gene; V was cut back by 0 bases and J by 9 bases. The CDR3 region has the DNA TGCGCCAGCAGCCAAGACACTAGCGGGAGATTTAGTGAGCAGTTCTTC. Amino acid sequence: CASSQDTSGRFSEQFF.

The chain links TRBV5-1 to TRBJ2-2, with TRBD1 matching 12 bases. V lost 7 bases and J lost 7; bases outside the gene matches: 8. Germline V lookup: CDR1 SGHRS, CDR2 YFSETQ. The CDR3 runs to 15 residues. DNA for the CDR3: TGCGCCAGCGGGGTAGGGACAGGGGGCCACGGGGAGCTGTTTTTT. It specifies CASGVGTGGHGELFF. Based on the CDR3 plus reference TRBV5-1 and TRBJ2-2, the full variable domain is KAGVTQTPRYLIKTRGQQVTLSCSPISGHRSVSWYQQTPGQGLQFLFEYFSETQRNKGNFPGRFSGRQFSNSRSEMNVSTLELGDSALYLCASGVGTGGHGELFFGEGSRLTVL.

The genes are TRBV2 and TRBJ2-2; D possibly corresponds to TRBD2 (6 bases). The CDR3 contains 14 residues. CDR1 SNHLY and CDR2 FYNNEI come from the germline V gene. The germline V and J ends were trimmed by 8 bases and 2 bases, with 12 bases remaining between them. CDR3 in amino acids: CASVAVFNTGELFF. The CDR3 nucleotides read TGTGCCAGCGTAGCGGTCTTTAACACCGGGGAGCTGTTTTTT. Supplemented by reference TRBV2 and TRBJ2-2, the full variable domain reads EPEVTQTPSHQVTQMGQEVILRCVPISNHLYFYWYRQILGQKVEFLVSFYNNEISEKSEIFDDQFSVERPDGSNFTLKIRSTKLEDSAMYFCASVAVFNTGELFFGEGSRLTVL.

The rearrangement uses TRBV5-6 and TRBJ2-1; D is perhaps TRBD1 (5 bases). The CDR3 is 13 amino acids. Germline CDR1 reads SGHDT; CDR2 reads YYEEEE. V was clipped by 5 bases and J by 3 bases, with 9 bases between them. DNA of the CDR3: TGTGCCAGCAGACGACAGTTCTACAATGAGCAGTTCTTC. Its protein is CASRRQFYNEQFF. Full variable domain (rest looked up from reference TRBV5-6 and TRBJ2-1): DAGVTQSPTHLIKTRGQQVTLRCSPKSGHDTVSWYQQALGQGPQFIFQYYEEEERQRGNFPDRFSGHQFPNYSSELNVNALLLGDSALYLCASRRQFYNEQFFGPGTRLTVL.

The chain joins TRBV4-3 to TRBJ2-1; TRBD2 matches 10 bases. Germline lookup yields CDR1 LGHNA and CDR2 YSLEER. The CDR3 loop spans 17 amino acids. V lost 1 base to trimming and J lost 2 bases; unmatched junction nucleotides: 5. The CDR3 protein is CASSQGASGRAYNEQFF. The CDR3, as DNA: TGCGCCAGCAGCCAAGGGGCAAGCGGGAGGGCCTACAATGAGCAGTTCTTC.

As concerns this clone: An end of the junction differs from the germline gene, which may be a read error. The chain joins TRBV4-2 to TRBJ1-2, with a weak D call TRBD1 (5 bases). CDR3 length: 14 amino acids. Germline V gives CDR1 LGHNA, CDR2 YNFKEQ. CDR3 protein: CASRQDQGDYGYTF. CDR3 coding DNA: TGTGCCAGCAGACAAGACCAGGGTGACTATGGCTACACCTTC.

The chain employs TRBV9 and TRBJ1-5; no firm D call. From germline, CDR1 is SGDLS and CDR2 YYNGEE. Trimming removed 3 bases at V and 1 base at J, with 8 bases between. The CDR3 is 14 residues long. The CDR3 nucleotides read TGTGCCAGCAGCGATGAGTCCAGCAATCAGCCCCAGCATTTT. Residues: CASSDESSNQPQHF.

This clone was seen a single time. The CDR3 is CASSLGTTSPYEQYV. CDR3 in DNA: TGTGCCAGCAGTCTGGGGACGACTAGTCCCTACGAGCAGTACGTC. The gene calls are TRBV6-2 or TRBV6-3 and TRBJ2-7, with a weak D call TRBD2 (6 bases). Germline V gives CDR1 MNHEY, CDR2 SVGEGT. This CDR3 comprises 15 residues. Between the trimmed V and J ends, which lost 5 bases and 2 bases, there was a span of 16 bases.

The CDR3 DNA follows: TGTGCTAGTGGTTTGTCTCTCAGGGATGGCTACACCTTC. Residues: CASGLSLRDGYTF. The chain has TRBV12-5 and TRBJ1-2; D is possibly TRBD1 (5 bases). CDR1 is LGHNT, CDR2 FRNRAP, per germline. This CDR3 spans 13 amino acids. Trimming took off 2 bases at V and 6 bases at J, with 10 bases between the two ends.

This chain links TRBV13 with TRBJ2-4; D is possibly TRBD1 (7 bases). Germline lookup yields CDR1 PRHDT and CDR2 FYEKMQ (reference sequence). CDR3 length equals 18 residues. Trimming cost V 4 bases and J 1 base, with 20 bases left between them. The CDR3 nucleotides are TGTGCCAGCAGCTATGCCGCCTCAGCAGGGGGGGCCAAAAACATTCAGTACTTC. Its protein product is CASSYAASAGGAKNIQYF.

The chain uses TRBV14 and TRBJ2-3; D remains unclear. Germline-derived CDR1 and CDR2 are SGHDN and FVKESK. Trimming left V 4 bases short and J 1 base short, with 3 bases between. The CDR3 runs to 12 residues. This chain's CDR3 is CASSPRTDTQYF. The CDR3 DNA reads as TGTGCCAGCAGCCCTCGCACAGATACGCAGTATTTT. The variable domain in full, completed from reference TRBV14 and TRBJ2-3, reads EAGVTQFPSHSVIEKGQTVTLRCDPISGHDNLYWYRRVMGKEIKFLLHFVKESKQDESGMPNNRFLAERTGGTYSTLKVQPAELEDSGVYFCASSPRTDTQYFGPGTRLTVL.

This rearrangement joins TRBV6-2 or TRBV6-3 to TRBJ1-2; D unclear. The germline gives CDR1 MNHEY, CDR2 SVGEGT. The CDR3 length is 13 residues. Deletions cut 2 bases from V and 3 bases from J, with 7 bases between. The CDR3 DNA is TGTGCCAGCAGTTACGAACAGCACTATGGCTACACCTTC. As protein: CASSYEQHYGYTF.

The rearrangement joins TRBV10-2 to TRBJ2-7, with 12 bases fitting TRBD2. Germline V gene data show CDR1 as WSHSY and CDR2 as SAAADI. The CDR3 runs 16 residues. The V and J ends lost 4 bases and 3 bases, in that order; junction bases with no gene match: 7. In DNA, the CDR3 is TGCGCCAGCAGTGGCAAACTAGCGGGAGGCGGCTACGAGCAGTACGTC. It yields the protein CASSGKLAGGGYEQYV.

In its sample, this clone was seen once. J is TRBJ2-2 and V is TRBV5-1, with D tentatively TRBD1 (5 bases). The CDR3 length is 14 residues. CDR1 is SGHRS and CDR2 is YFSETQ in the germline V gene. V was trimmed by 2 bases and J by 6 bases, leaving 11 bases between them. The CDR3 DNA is TGCGCCAGCAGCTTAGCAGGGTCCCCCGGGGAGCTGTTTTTT. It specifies CASSLAGSPGELFF.

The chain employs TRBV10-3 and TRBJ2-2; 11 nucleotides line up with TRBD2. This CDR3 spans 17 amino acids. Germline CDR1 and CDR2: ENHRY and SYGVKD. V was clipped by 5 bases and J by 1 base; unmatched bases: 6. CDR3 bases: TGTGCCATCAGTTCTCTAGCGGGGGGACTGAACACCGGGGAGCTGTTTTTT. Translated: CAISSLAGGLNTGELFF.

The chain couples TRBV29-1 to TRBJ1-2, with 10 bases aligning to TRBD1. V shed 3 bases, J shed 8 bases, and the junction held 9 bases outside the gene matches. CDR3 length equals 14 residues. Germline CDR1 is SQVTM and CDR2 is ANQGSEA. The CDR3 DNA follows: TGCAGCGTTGAGGGAGACAGGGGGCGCCGAGGCTACACCTTC. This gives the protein CSVEGDRGRRGYTF.

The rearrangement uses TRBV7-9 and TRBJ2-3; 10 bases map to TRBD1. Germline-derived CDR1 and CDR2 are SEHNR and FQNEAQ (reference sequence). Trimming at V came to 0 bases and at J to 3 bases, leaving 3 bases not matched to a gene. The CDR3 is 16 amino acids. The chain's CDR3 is CASSLAPGQGTDTQYF. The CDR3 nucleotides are TGTGCCAGCAGCTTAGCCCCGGGACAGGGGACAGATACGCAGTATTTT. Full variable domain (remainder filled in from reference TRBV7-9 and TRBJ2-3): DTGVSQNPRHKITKRGQNVTFRCDPISEHNRLYWYRQTLGQGPEFLTYFQNEAQLEKSRLLSDRFSAERPKGSFSTLEIQRTEQGDSAMYLCASSLAPGQGTDTQYFGPGTRLTVL.

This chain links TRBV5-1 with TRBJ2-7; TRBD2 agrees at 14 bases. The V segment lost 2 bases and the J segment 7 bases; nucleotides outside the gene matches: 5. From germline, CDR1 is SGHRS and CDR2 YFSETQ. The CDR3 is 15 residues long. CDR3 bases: TGCGCCAGCAGCTTCGGACTAGCGGGAGGAGAGGAGCAGTACGTC. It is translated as CASSFGLAGGEEQYV.

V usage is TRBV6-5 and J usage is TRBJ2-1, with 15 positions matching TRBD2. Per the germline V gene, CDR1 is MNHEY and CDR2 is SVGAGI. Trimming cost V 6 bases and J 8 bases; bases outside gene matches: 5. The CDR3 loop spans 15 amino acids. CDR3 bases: TGTGCCAGCAGCGGGACTAGCGGGGGGCGGGATGAGCAGTTCTTC. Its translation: CASSGTSGGRDEQFF.

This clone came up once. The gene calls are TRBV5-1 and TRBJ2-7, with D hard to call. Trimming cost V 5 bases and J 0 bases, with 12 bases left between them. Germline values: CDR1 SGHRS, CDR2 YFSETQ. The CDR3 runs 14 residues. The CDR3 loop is CASSTSVSSYEQYF. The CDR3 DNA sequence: TGCGCCAGCAGTACCAGCGTGAGCTCCTACGAGCAGTACTTC.

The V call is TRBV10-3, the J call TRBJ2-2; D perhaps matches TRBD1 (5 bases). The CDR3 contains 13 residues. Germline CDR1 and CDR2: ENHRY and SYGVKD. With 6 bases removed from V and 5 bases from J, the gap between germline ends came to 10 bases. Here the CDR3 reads CAIRTTGTGELFF. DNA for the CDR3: TGTGCCATCAGAACTACAGGAACCGGGGAGCTGTTTTTT.

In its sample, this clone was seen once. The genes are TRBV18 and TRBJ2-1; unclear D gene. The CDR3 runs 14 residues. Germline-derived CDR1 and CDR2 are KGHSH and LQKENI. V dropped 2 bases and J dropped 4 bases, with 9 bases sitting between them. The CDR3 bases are TGTGCCAGCTCACCATATGTCCAGTACAATGAGCAGTTCTTC. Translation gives CASSPYVQYNEQFF.

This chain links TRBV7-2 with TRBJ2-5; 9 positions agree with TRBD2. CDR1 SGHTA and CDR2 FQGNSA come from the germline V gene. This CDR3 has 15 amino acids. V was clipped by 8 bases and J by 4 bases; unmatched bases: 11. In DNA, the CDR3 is TGTGCCAGCCGCCCATGGGCGGGGGGGCCAGAGACCCAGTACTTC. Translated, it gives CASRPWAGGPETQYF.

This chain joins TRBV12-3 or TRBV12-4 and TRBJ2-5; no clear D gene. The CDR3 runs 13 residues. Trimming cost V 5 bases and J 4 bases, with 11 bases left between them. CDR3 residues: CASSQDGLETQYF. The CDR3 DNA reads TGTGCCAGCAGTCAAGACGGGTTAGAGACCCAGTACTTC.